A single sample is the source of the 30 T cell receptor beta chains below, sequenced in a study of blood T cell repertoires in COVID-19. Profiling relied on immunoSEQ multiplex PCR, and the TCRdb table lists in-frame clones only, not all of them. The sample gives about 200,000 clones, 80% to 90% of which show up once; 1.2% is in the top ten. What was sequenced was PBMCs or T cells enriched from blood (not recorded which). The receptors were sampled from a man younger than 40 who had recovered from COVID-19.

The genes are TRBV29-1 and TRBJ1-5; 7 bases match TRBD1. Germline V gene data show CDR1 as SQVTM and CDR2 as ANQGSEA. The ends lost 7 bases at V and 0 bases at J; junction bases unmatched: 6. This CDR3 contains 14 residues. The CDR3: CSARDSDSNQPQHF. The DNA of the CDR3 is TGCAGCGCCAGGGACAGCGATAGCAATCAGCCCCAGCATTTT.

The V call is TRBV2, the J call TRBJ1-5; no reliable D call. The CDR3 sequence is 13 residues long. V was pared by 7 bases and J by 5 bases, with 12 bases between. The germline V gene encodes CDR1 SNHLY and CDR2 FYNNEI. CDR3 sequence: CASTIQEDQPQHF. CDR3 nucleotides: TGTGCCAGCACAATCCAGGAGGATCAGCCCCAGCATTTT.

J is TRBJ1-1 and V is TRBV5-1; 8 bases align to TRBD1. This CDR3 contains 15 residues. The V gene's germline CDR1 is SGHRS and CDR2 YFSETQ. With V trimmed by 1 base and J by 3 bases, 5 bases remained unmatched. The CDR3 region has the DNA TGCGCCAGCAGCTTGTTCAGGGGGCTAGACACTGAAGCTTTCTTT. Its translation is CASSLFRGLDTEAFF.

J is TRBJ1-1 and V is TRBV5-4; D remains ambiguous. The V gene lost 4 bases and the J gene lost 1 base, with 8 bases spanning the gap. The CDR3 is made up of 13 amino acids. Germline CDR1 and CDR2: SGHNT and YYREEE (reference sequence). The CDR3 DNA follows: TGTGCCAGCAGCCTGGATAGGAACACTGAAGCTTTCTTT. Translating gives CASSLDRNTEAFF.

This clone has ten or more counts. The chain links TRBV6-2 or TRBV6-3 to TRBJ1-5; D unresolved. This CDR3 comprises 17 residues. Per germline, CDR1 MNHEY and CDR2 SVGEGT. V gave up 4 bases and J gave up 1 base, with 17 bases separating them. The CDR3 coding sequence is TGTGCCAGCAGTTTCGGACTTAAAGGCCCCAGCAATCAGCCCCAGCATTTT. Translated: CASSFGLKGPSNQPQHF.

The rearrangement uses TRBV10-3 and TRBJ2-5; a weak D match, TRBD2 (6 bases). The CDR3 contains 12 residues. Trimming stripped 10 bases from V and 5 bases from J, with 14 bases between. In germline, CDR1 is ENHRY, CDR2 SYGVKD. The CDR3 sequence is CATGGAQETQYF. In nucleotides, the CDR3 is TGTGCCACCGGGGGAGCCCAGGAGACCCAGTACTTC.

This clone was counted between two and nine times. One end of the junction fails to match germline, which may point to a read error. The chain combines TRBV11-3 with TRBJ2-2; possible D gene TRBD1, 6 bases. The CDR3 is 14 amino acids. Germline V gene sequence: CDR1 SGHNT, CDR2 YENEEA. CDR3 in DNA: TGTGCCAGCAGCCTAGACGGACAGTCCGGGGAGCTGTTTTTT. Translating gives CASSLDGQSGELFF.

This clone was detected only a few times. CDR3: CSVDTGFGTEAFF. The CDR3 DNA reads TGCAGCGTGGATACAGGGTTCGGGACTGAAGCTTTCTTT. The rearrangement links TRBV29-1 to TRBJ1-1; perhaps TRBD1 as D (6 bases). Trimming cost V 6 bases and J 5 bases, with 16 bases left between them. The CDR3 length is 13 residues. The germline V gene encodes CDR1 SQVTM and CDR2 ANQGSEA.

This chain links TRBV6-2 or TRBV6-3 with TRBJ1-1; D is uncertain. V was cut by 4 bases and J by 3 bases, with 9 bases left in between. Germline lookup yields CDR1 MNHEY and CDR2 SVGEGT. This CDR3 has 13 residues. CDR3 in amino acids: CASSSGIYTEAFF. The CDR3, as DNA: TGTGCCAGCAGTTCGGGTATTTACACTGAAGCTTTCTTT.

V usage is TRBV9 and J usage is TRBJ2-3; D gene uncertain. Germline V gene lookup returns CDR1 SGDLS and CDR2 YYNGEE. This CDR3 has 15 residues. Trimming took off 5 bases at V and 0 bases at J, with 13 bases between the two ends. CDR3 region: CASSKVSTSTDTQYF. The DNA of the CDR3 is TGTGCCAGCAGTAAAGTCTCCACTAGCACAGATACGCAGTATTTT.

The genes are TRBV11-2 and TRBJ2-7; tentative D call: TRBD2 (6 bases). The CDR3 covers 13 residues. Trimming took off 4 bases at V and 3 bases at J, with 10 bases between the two ends. Germline CDR1 reads SGHAT; CDR2 reads FQNNGV. CDR3 loop: CASSSGLLYEQYF. CDR3 in DNA: TGTGCCAGCAGCTCGGGACTTCTCTACGAGCAGTACTTC.

The count of this clone is one. The chain links TRBV15 to TRBJ2-3; 7 bases match TRBD2. The junction had 8 bases not matched to a gene; V was cut back by 9 bases and J by 5 bases. From germline, CDR1 is LNHNV and CDR2 YYDKDF (reference sequence). There are 13 residues in the CDR3. The CDR3 bases are TGTGCCACGCTGGGCGGGGGAGAAGATACGCAGTATTTT. It encodes CATLGGGEDTQYF.

The gene calls are TRBV7-8 and TRBJ1-1, with TRBD1 identical over 7 bases. Germline assignment: CDR1 SGHVS and CDR2 FQNEAQ. V lost 1 base and J lost 5; bases outside the gene matches: 7. The CDR3 is 15 residues long. CDR3 sequence reads: CASSLGAGGRTEAFF. Here the CDR3 DNA reads TGTGCCAGCAGCTTAGGGGCAGGGGGGAGAACTGAAGCTTTCTTT.

The chain is built from TRBV19 and TRBJ2-7; 8 bases match TRBD1. The CDR3 sequence is 14 residues long. After removal of 5 bases from V and 3 bases from J, the junction contained 6 bases not matched to a gene. CDR1 is LNHDA and CDR2 is SQIVND in the germline V gene (reference sequence). CDR3 bases: TGTGCCAGTAGTCCGGGGACAGGAGACTACGAGCAGTACTTC. Protein: CASSPGTGDYEQYF. Based on the CDR3 plus reference TRBV19 and TRBJ2-7, the full variable domain is DGGITQSPKYLFRKEGQNVTLSCEQNLNHDAMYWYRQDPGQGLRLIYYSQIVNDFQKGDIAEGYSVSREKKESFPLTVTSAQKNPTAFYLCASSPGTGDYEQYFGPGTRLTVT.

V and J are TRBV5-4 and TRBJ2-5; 8 nucleotides agree with TRBD1. V gave up 4 bases and J gave up 5 bases; unmatched junction bases: 7. Germline loops: CDR1 SGHNT, CDR2 YYREEE (reference sequence). The CDR3 runs to 14 residues. DNA for the CDR3: TGTGCCAGCAGCCGATCAGGGGGCAGGGAGACCCAGTACTTC. Its translation is CASSRSGGRETQYF.

This chain uses TRBV27 with TRBJ2-3, with 8 nucleotides matching TRBD2. The CDR3 length is 15 residues. Trimming at V came to 5 bases and at J to 0 bases, leaving 4 bases not matched to a gene. In germline, CDR1 is MNHEY, CDR2 SMNVEV (reference sequence). The CDR3 loop is CASSPLAASTDTQYF. In DNA, the CDR3 is TGTGCCAGCAGTCCACTAGCGGCTAGCACAGATACGCAGTATTTT.

The chain employs TRBV18 and TRBJ2-7; 9 bases align to TRBD1. Germline-derived CDR1 and CDR2 are KGHSH and LQKENI. Unmatched junction bases numbered 5, after V lost 6 bases and J lost 5 bases. The CDR3 is made up of 13 amino acids. CDR3 sequence: CASSLWTGDEQYF. The CDR3 bases are TGTGCCAGCTCTCTGTGGACAGGGGACGAGCAGTACTTC. The full variable domain, rest sourced from reference TRBV18 and TRBJ2-7, is NAGVMQNPRHLVRRRGQEARLRCSPMKGHSHVYWYRQLPEEGLKFMVYLQKENIIDESGMPKERFSAEFPKEGPSILRIQQVVRGDSAAYFCASSLWTGDEQYFGPGTRLTVT.

The chain links TRBV2 to TRBJ2-7; D perhaps matches TRBD2 (5 bases). The CDR3 totals 12 residues. Trimming left V 6 bases short and J 0 bases short, with 6 bases between. Looked up from germline, CDR1 is SNHLY and CDR2 is FYNNEI. The CDR3 DNA reads as TGTGCCAGCAGGGACTTCTCCTACGAGCAGTACTTC. Encoded protein: CASRDFSYEQYF.

The genes are TRBV19 and TRBJ2-3; the match to TRBD2 covers 10 bases. This CDR3 has 16 amino acids. V gave up 3 bases and J gave up 4 bases; unmatched junction bases: 7. CDR1 and CDR2 from the germline V gene are LNHDA and SQIVND (reference sequence). The CDR3 region is CASSILASGSSDTQYF. CDR3 in DNA: TGTGCCAGTAGTATTTTGGCTAGCGGGAGCTCAGATACGCAGTATTTT. Supplemented by reference TRBV19 and TRBJ2-3, the full variable domain reads DGGITQSPKYLFRKEGQNVTLSCEQNLNHDAMYWYRQDPGQGLRLIYYSQIVNDFQKGDIAEGYSVSREKKESFPLTVTSAQKNPTAFYLCASSILASGSSDTQYFGPGTRLTVL.

The chain links TRBV10-2 to TRBJ1-5; 7 nucleotides match TRBD1. The length of the CDR3 is 13 residues. Germline V gene sequence: CDR1 WSHSY, CDR2 SAAADI. V gave up 7 bases and J gave up 7 bases; unmatched junction bases: 7. As DNA, the CDR3 is TGCGCCAGCACCACAGGGGAATTGCAGCCCCAGCATTTT. This gives the protein CASTTGELQPQHF.

This clone was seen a handful of times. The gene calls are TRBV29-1 and TRBJ2-7; 7 bases map to TRBD1. The CDR3 covers 13 residues. CDR1 is SQVTM and CDR2 is ANQGSEA in the germline V gene. The V segment lost 6 bases and the J segment 1 base; nucleotides outside the gene matches: 6. The CDR3 bases are TGCAGCGTGGGGGACAGTAGGTCCTACGAGCAGTACTTC. Its protein is CSVGDSRSYEQYF.

This chain joins TRBV7-9 and TRBJ2-7; 7 nucleotides line up with TRBD1. Germline V gene data show CDR1 as SEHNR and CDR2 as FQNEAQ (reference sequence). V gave up 5 bases and J gave up 2 bases; unmatched junction bases: 6. The CDR3 is 14 residues long. DNA for the CDR3: TGTGCCAGCAGCAAAGGACAGGTAGCCTACGAGCAGTACTTC. Translated: CASSKGQVAYEQYF.

The chain uses TRBV28 and TRBJ1-5; the match to TRBD1 covers 7 bases. Looked up from germline, CDR1 is MDHEN and CDR2 is SYDVKM. V was pared by 6 bases and J by 7 bases, with 6 bases of the junction left unmatched. The CDR3 covers 13 residues. CDR3 sequence: CASRGGQSQPQHF. CDR3 in DNA: TGTGCCAGCAGGGGGGGACAGTCCCAGCCCCAGCATTTT. Complete variable domain (other parts from reference TRBV28 and TRBJ1-5): DVKVTQSSRYLVKRTGEKVFLECVQDMDHENMFWYRQDPGLGLRLIYFSYDVKMKEKGDIPEGYSVSREKKERFSLILESASTNQTSMYLCASRGGQSQPQHFGDGTRLSIL.

The chain combines TRBV5-1 with TRBJ2-1; a possible D gene is TRBD2 (5 bases). Germline V CDR1 and CDR2: SGHRS, YFSETQ. Trimming stripped 0 bases from V and 3 bases from J, with 13 bases between. CDR3 size: 16 residues. The CDR3 sequence is CASSLVAGLGYNEQFF. The CDR3 DNA follows: TGCGCCAGCAGCTTGGTGGCCGGACTTGGCTACAATGAGCAGTTCTTC.

The chain links TRBV30 to TRBJ1-2; no firm D call. CDR1 is GTSNPN and CDR2 is SVGIG in the germline V gene (reference sequence). Trimming pared 3 bases from V and 5 bases from J, leaving 10 bases between. The CDR3 is 12 amino acids. The CDR3 DNA reads TGTGCCTGGAGGGGAGGTGGTTATGGCTACACCTTC. This sequence encodes CAWRGGGYGYTF.

This chain uses TRBV10-3 with TRBJ2-2; 8 nucleotides line up with TRBD1. CDR1 and CDR2 from the germline V gene are ENHRY and SYGVKD. The CDR3 consists of 17 residues. Trimming removed 6 bases from V and 2 bases from J; junction bases left unmatched: 11. CDR3 amino acids: CAISALDRGLNTGELFF. The CDR3 DNA reads as TGTGCCATCAGCGCCTTAGACAGGGGCCTAAACACCGGGGAGCTGTTTTTT.

The chain carries TRBV6-5 and TRBJ1-2, with unresolved D. The germline V gene has CDR1 MNHEY and CDR2 SVGAGI. V was trimmed by 2 bases and J by 5 bases, leaving 6 bases between them. The CDR3 spans 12 residues. CDR3 region: CASSYGNYGYTF. The CDR3 DNA follows: TGTGCCAGCAGTTACGGCAATTATGGCTACACCTTC.

The rearrangement uses TRBV9 and TRBJ1-2; 8 nucleotides align to TRBD1. The CDR3 loop spans 16 amino acids. V dropped 0 bases and J dropped 0; count of bases not matched to a gene: 4. CDR1 and CDR2 from the germline V gene are SGDLS and YYNGEE. The CDR3 protein is CASSVATGEANYGYTF. In DNA, the CDR3 is TGTGCCAGCAGCGTAGCGACAGGGGAGGCTAACTATGGCTACACCTTC.

This clone showed up just once. V is TRBV18 and J is TRBJ2-1; 8 nucleotides align to TRBD2. The length of the CDR3 is 19 residues. Germline CDR1 and CDR2: KGHSH and LQKENI. J gave up 6 bases and V 1 base, and 17 bases lay outside the gene matches. The CDR3 here is CASSPQGLVGSFGSNEQFF. In DNA, the CDR3 is TGTGCCAGCTCACCACAGGGACTAGTGGGGAGTTTTGGTAGCAATGAGCAGTTCTTC.

The chain carries TRBV10-1 and TRBJ1-4; D is uncertain. Germline V gene data show CDR1 as WNHNN and CDR2 as SYGVQD (reference sequence). The length of the CDR3 is 18 residues. Deletions cut 6 bases from V and 0 bases from J, with 20 bases between. The CDR3 loop reads CASRVELILRATNEKLFF. The CDR3 DNA is TGCGCCAGCAGGGTGGAACTGATCCTGCGGGCAACTAATGAAAAACTGTTTTTT.